This is a list of T cell receptor beta chains from one sample in a study of T-cell memory formation after mild COVID-19. MiXCR was run by TCRdb on the 5' RACE reads, yielding one entry per CDR3 protein. Altogether about 120,000 distinct CDR3 sequences are present, over 20% being singletons, with the ten largest covering roughly 37%. Sequenced material: PBMCs or a T cell subset sorted from them (not recorded which). All receptors derive from a man between 18 and 35 years old who had mild COVID-19 (a few samples of this study predate the infection). Cell type and time point are not known. The CDR3 runs from the conserved cysteine through the conserved F or W. A D gene is named only where the DNA matches it firmly. Part of the rows lack a size; the others show once, few, many or a class for expanded clones.

v_gene	j_gene	abundance	d_gene	CDR3nt	CDR3aa
TRBV7-2	TRBJ2-5	-	-	TGTGCCAGCAGCCCCTGGACGGGGGGCTACCAAGAGACCCAGTACTTC	CASSPWTGGYQETQYF
TRBV6-5	TRBJ1-2	once	TRBD1	TGTGCCAGCAGTTACAGGATGGACAGGGAGGATGGCTACACCTTC	CASSYRMDREDGYTF
TRBV7-9	TRBJ2-3	few	-	TGTGCCAGCAGGCATCTTGGAGGTGAGCCAAATACGCAGTATTTT	CASRHLGGEPNTQYF
TRBV6-4	TRBJ1-4	-	TRBD1	TGTGCCAGCAGTGACCCGGGACAGGGGGCGCGTTGGACTAATGAAAAACTGTTTTTT	CASSDPGQGARWTNEKLFF
TRBV6-2/TRBV6-3	TRBJ2-3	-	-	TGTGCCAGCACGGCGGGGCGGACAGATACGCAGTATTTT	CASTAGRTDTQYF
TRBV28	TRBJ1-3	-	-	TGTGCCAGCGCGGATAGCTCTGGAAACACCATATATTTT	CASADSSGNTIYF
TRBV7-9	TRBJ2-5	-	-	TGTGCCAGCAGCTTTGGGTGGTCGCAAGAGACCCAGTACTTC	CASSFGWSQETQYF
TRBV7-9	TRBJ1-3	-	-	TGTGCCAGCAGTCATACCGGGACGACGGGAAACACCATATATTTT	CASSHTGTTGNTIYF
TRBV7-6	TRBJ2-7	-	-	TGTGCCAGCAGCTTAGAGCAGGCCCACGAGCAGTACTTC	CASSLEQAHEQYF
TRBV7-9	TRBJ2-3	-	TRBD2	TGTGCCAGCAGCTCCCGGGACTACCCAGCTCGGGATACGCAGTATTTT	CASSSRDYPARDTQYF
TRBV6-2/TRBV6-3	TRBJ1-1	-	TRBD1	TGTGCCAGCAGGAATACAGGGGGCTTATCCGAAGCTTTCTTT	CASRNTGGLSEAFF
TRBV19	TRBJ1-1	-	TRBD1	TGTGCCAGTAGTACTTACAGGGGGCGCGATACTGAAGCTTTCTTT	CASSTYRGRDTEAFF
TRBV20-1	TRBJ2-4	few	TRBD1	TGCAGTGCTTCTCAGGGGGCGGACATTCAGTACTTC	CSASQGADIQYF
TRBV4-1	TRBJ2-5	few	-	TGCGCCAGCAGCCCTCGGGGCCAAATCCTTGAGGAGACCCAGTACTTC	CASSPRGQILEETQYF
TRBV24-1	TRBJ2-5	few	-	TGTGCCACCAGTGATTCCGCAAGAATGAGGACCCAGTACTTC	CATSDSARMRTQYF
TRBV29-1	TRBJ2-1	few	-	TGCAGCGCCGAGCCCAGCTACAATGAGCAGTTCTTC	CSAEPSYNEQFF
TRBV28	TRBJ2-1	few	TRBD2	TGTGCCAGCAGTTTGCTAGCGGGGACCTACAATGAGCAGTTCTTC	CASSLLAGTYNEQFF
TRBV7-2	TRBJ2-1	-	TRBD2	TGTGCCAGCACGGGCGGGGGGGCCTACAATGAGCAGTTCTTC	CASTGGGAYNEQFF
TRBV4-1	TRBJ2-4	-	-	TGCGCCAGCAGCCAAGGTCAGCTAGCCAAAAACATTCAGTACTTC	CASSQGQLAKNIQYF
TRBV15	TRBJ2-5	once	-	TGTGCCACCAGCAGAGATCTACGGCAGGGGAAAGAGACCCAGTACTTC	CATSRDLRQGKETQYF
TRBV6-5	TRBJ2-7	once	-	TGTGCCAGCAGTTACTCCCAGGCGTCCTACGAGCAGTACTTC	CASSYSQASYEQYF
TRBV10-1	TRBJ2-7	-	TRBD1	TGCGCCAGCAGTCCGACAGGGGGAGGGGAGCAGTACTTC	CASSPTGGGEQYF
TRBV12-3/TRBV12-4	TRBJ2-1	-	-	TGTGCCAGCAGTCCCCAGGACTGGAATGAGCAGTTCTTC	CASSPQDWNEQFF
TRBV5-5	TRBJ1-1	-	-	TGTGCCAGCAGCTTGGGGAGAAACATGAACACTGAAGCTTTCTTT	CASSLGRNMNTEAFF
TRBV13	TRBJ2-3	-	-	TGTGCCAGCAGCCTGCTTGGGGCTGGGGATACGCAGTATTTT	CASSLLGAGDTQYF
TRBV12-3/TRBV12-4	TRBJ1-2	-	TRBD1	TGTGCCAGCAGTTTCGACAGGGGGCAGAACTATGGCTACACCTTC	CASSFDRGQNYGYTF